A selection of T cell receptor beta chains follows, all from one sample in a study of blood T cell repertoires in COVID-19. Sequencing used immunoSEQ multiplex PCR; TCRdb keeps in-frame clones, though not all of them. The data show 330,000 or so clones, approximately 88% seen once. Sequencing was carried out using peripheral blood. The receptors originated from a man aged 25-45 years with COVID-19, enrolled during active disease. Each CDR3 is given with its conserved first and last residue.

V: TRBV19; J: TRBJ2-1; CDR3: CASRRTSGAYNEQFF
V: TRBV7-8; J: TRBJ2-3; CDR3: CASFPQAGRTTYTQYF
V: TRBV4-1; J: TRBJ1-1; CDR3: CASSQLPGQLNTEAFF
V: TRBV6-5; J: TRBJ1-6; CDR3: CASRATGGYNSPLHF
V: TRBV9; J: TRBJ2-1; CDR3: CASSVVAGGHNEQFF
V: TRBV5-6; J: TRBJ2-3; CDR3: CASSFGRELITDTQYF
V: TRBV28; J: TRBJ1-6; CDR3: CASRRGLSSYNNSPLHF
V: TRBV27; J: TRBJ1-5; CDR3: CASSFTVNQPQHF
V: TRBV11-3; J: TRBJ2-1; CDR3: CASSPGTASNEQFF
V: TRBV5-1; J: TRBJ2-5; CDR3: CASSDPSGETQYF
V: TRBV5-1; J: TRBJ1-2; CDR3: CASSSTGGHGYTF
V: TRBV15; J: TRBJ2-5; CDR3: CATSRTGVETQYF
V: TRBV11-3; J: TRBJ2-3; CDR3: CASSYGILAGGSTDTQYF
V: TRBV18; J: TRBJ2-7; CDR3: CASARDKAYEQYF
V: TRBV9; J: TRBJ2-5; CDR3: CASSEGQGQETQYF
V: TRBV5-1; J: TRBJ2-7; CDR3: CASSPGTSGRYEQYF
V: TRBV13; J: TRBJ2-7; CDR3: CASSLYTAGSYEQYF
V: TRBV2; J: TRBJ2-1; CDR3: CASSEGAAYNEQFF
V: TRBV27; J: TRBJ2-3; CDR3: CASSYGAGGTDTQYF
V: TRBV9; J: TRBJ2-5; CDR3: CASSASPAGETQYF
V: TRBV11-3; J: TRBJ2-2; CDR3: CASSSRDSNTGELFF
V: TRBV5-4; J: TRBJ2-5; CDR3: CASSLGAGVSPLGAQYF
V: TRBV19; J: TRBJ1-4; CDR3: CASKGQATEKLFF
V: TRBV27; J: TRBJ2-1; CDR3: CASKTSGSTNEQFF
V: TRBV7-9; J: TRBJ2-7; CDR3: CASIPSWRGRLSYEQYF
V: TRBV19; J: TRBJ2-1; CDR3: CASSSLSGHNEQFF
V: TRBV6-6; J: TRBJ2-7; CDR3: CASSGTGKNSYEQYF
V: TRBV7-9; J: TRBJ2-5; CDR3: CASSRSGGETQYF
V: TRBV7-2; J: TRBJ2-1; CDR3: CASSPTTGIRNEQFF
V: TRBV7-9; J: TRBJ1-1; CDR3: CASTITPGQGGTEAFF
V: TRBV28; J: TRBJ2-7; CDR3: CASSSPGLYEQYF
V: TRBV7-3; J: TRBJ1-2; CDR3: CASSLGSGRGYTF
V: TRBV7-6; J: TRBJ1-1; CDR3: CASSHTAAAPGGDTEAFF
V: TRBV6-5; J: TRBJ1-2; CDR3: CASSYWGRNYGYTF
V: TRBV6-1; J: TRBJ1-6; CDR3: CASSEKYQGAPLHF
V: TRBV7-2; J: TRBJ2-5; CDR3: CASSLAPNRETQYF
V: TRBV25-1; J: TRBJ2-7; CDR3: CASTSLGQGLSYEQYF
V: TRBV5-4; J: TRBJ1-2; CDR3: CASRMADNYGYTF
V: TRBV11-2; J: TRBJ1-1; CDR3: CASSLRIFEAFF
V: TRBV27; J: TRBJ1-1; CDR3: CASSLAGLNTEAFF
V: TRBV5-8; J: TRBJ2-3; CDR3: CASSDRLAVISTDTQYF
V: TRBV2; J: TRBJ2-7; CDR3: CASKGVGVGSGASYEQYF
V: TRBV7-2; J: TRBJ2-2; CDR3: CASSSRLAGDRGELFF
V: TRBV5-4; J: TRBJ1-2; CDR3: CASSSMTGFYGYTF
V: TRBV9; J: TRBJ2-4; CDR3: CASSDEKIDWRGSIQYF
V: TRBV5-1; J: TRBJ1-6; CDR3: CASSLYRENSPLHF
V: TRBV9; J: TRBJ2-1; CDR3: CASNLAGGEGNEQFF
V: TRBV7-3; J: TRBJ2-1; CDR3: CASSLSGSFNEQFF
V: TRBV7-3; J: TRBJ2-2; CDR3: CASSPNRAGELFF
V: TRBV9; J: TRBJ2-1; CDR3: CASSVSSGQGEQFF
V: TRBV7-2; J: TRBJ1-1; CDR3: CASSITTGGTVNTEAFF
V: TRBV28; J: TRBJ2-6; CDR3: CASSLRGRDRGYSGANVLTF
V: TRBV4-3; J: TRBJ2-7; CDR3: CASSQKLGYEQYF
V: TRBV28; J: TRBJ2-7; CDR3: CASSGTSGSYEQYF